This entry lists 16 T cell receptor beta chains sequenced from one sample in a study of T cells in Graves' hyperthyroidism and ophthalmopathy. The TCR beta CDR3 regions underwent amplification using RNA transcripts as the source. When the TCR CDR3 underwent first-round RT-PCR, the HTBI primer set was used. TCRdb reprocessed the multiplex PCR reads via MiXCR and lists one record per CDR3 protein. The sample lists approximately 600,000 distinct CDR3 sequences; roughly 20% were seen once. The sample consisted of blood. The receptors here all came from a young man with Graves' ophthalmopathy.

This clonotype was seen more than once but under ten times. The J gene is TRBJ2-7, the V gene TRBV12-3 or TRBV12-4; either TRBD1 or TRBD2 may fit D (5 bases each). V was pared by 3 bases and J by 1 base, with 16 bases between. This CDR3 comprises 16 residues. The CDR3 loop reads CASSFAAWGSSYEQYF. The CDR3 DNA sequence: TGTGCCAGCAGTTTTGCGGCATGGGGGTCATCCTACGAGCAGTACTTC.

The chain uses TRBV28 and TRBJ2-5, with TRBD2 matching 7 bases. The CDR3 spans 14 residues. The germline gives CDR1 MDHEN, CDR2 SYDVKM. J was trimmed by 3 bases and V by 6 bases; bases with no gene match: 7. CDR3 nucleotide sequence: TGTGCCAGCAGCCGAGTGGGGGGGGAAGAGACCCAGTACTTC. It translates to CASSRVGGEETQYF.

The rearrangement joins TRBV10-2 to TRBJ2-6, with 9 bases identical to TRBD1. The CDR3 loop spans 16 amino acids. Germline V gives CDR1 WSHSY, CDR2 SAAADI. Germline trimming cut 6 bases from V and 2 bases from J; bases unmatched to any gene: 5. The CDR3 sequence: CASSPGTGTGANVLTF. The CDR3 region has the DNA TGCGCCAGCAGCCCGGGGACAGGGACTGGGGCCAACGTCCTGACTTTC.

This clonotype was detected a few times. The chain employs TRBV19 and TRBJ2-1, with a weak D call TRBD1 (7 bases). The CDR3 consists of 14 residues. Trimming left V 3 bases short and J 3 bases short, with 9 bases between. Germline-derived CDR1 and CDR2 are LNHDA and SQIVND (reference sequence). CDR3 protein: CASSMRDSYNEQFF. As DNA, the CDR3 is TGTGCCAGTAGTATGCGGGACAGCTACAATGAGCAGTTCTTC.

This rearrangement joins TRBV5-6 to TRBJ1-1, with 7 nucleotides matching TRBD1. The CDR3 loop spans 14 amino acids. V shed 2 bases and J 6 bases; nucleotides not matched to a gene: 7. Per the germline V gene, CDR1 is SGHDT and CDR2 is YYEEEE. The CDR3 protein is CASSLQGRSAEAFF. The CDR3 nucleotides are TGTGCCAGCAGCTTACAGGGGAGGTCGGCTGAAGCTTTCTTT. Filled out from reference TRBV5-6 and TRBJ1-1, the complete variable domain reads DAGVTQSPTHLIKTRGQQVTLRCSPKSGHDTVSWYQQALGQGPQFIFQYYEEEERQRGNFPDRFSGHQFPNYSSELNVNALLLGDSALYLCASSLQGRSAEAFFGQGTRLTVV.

In this sample, this clonotype turned up many times. This chain links TRBV18 with TRBJ1-5; 7 nucleotides match TRBD1. Germline V CDR1 and CDR2: KGHSH, LQKENI. Unmatched junction bases numbered 6, after V lost 6 bases and J lost 4 bases. The CDR3 spans 14 residues. CDR3 DNA sequence: TGTGCCAGCTCCCCGGGACAGCCTAATCAGCCCCAGCATTTT. It is translated as CASSPGQPNQPQHF.

This clonotype showed up just a few times. The chain carries TRBV27 and TRBJ2-3; 11 bases line up with TRBD2. This CDR3 contains 16 residues. The V and J ends lost 4 bases and 7 bases, in that order; junction bases with no gene match: 10. Germline V CDR1 and CDR2: MNHEY, SMNVEV (reference sequence). The CDR3 loop is CASSSPVAGGPYTQYF. CDR3 in DNA: TGTGCCAGCAGTTCCCCTGTAGCGGGAGGGCCGTATACGCAGTATTTT.

In its sample, this clonotype was seen a few times. The gene calls are TRBV5-1 and TRBJ2-7; D perhaps matches TRBD1 (6 bases). Germline CDR1 reads SGHRS; CDR2 reads YFSETQ. V lost 2 bases and J 2 bases, leaving 14 bases between the germline ends. The CDR3 spans 15 residues. This CDR3 reads CASSFSQGGTYEQYF. The CDR3 DNA reads TGCGCCAGCAGCTTTTCACAGGGTGGAACCTACGAGCAGTACTTC.

Of note for this clonotype: Germline and junction disagree at one end, which may indicate a read error. V is TRBV9 and J is TRBJ2-3, with 7 bases lining up with TRBD2. Germline V gene data show CDR1 as SGDLS and CDR2 as YYNGEE. The CDR3 has 15 amino acids. The CDR3 DNA is TGTGCCAGCCGCGTAGATACGGGGGGACCAGATACGCAGTATTTT. Encoded protein: CASRVDTGGPDTQYF.

The table lists this clonotype with a few counts. This rearrangement joins TRBV10-3 to TRBJ2-5; D could derive from TRBD1 or TRBD2 (5 bases each). This CDR3 has 12 amino acids. The V and J ends lost 4 bases and 5 bases respectively, with 8 bases between them. The germline CDR1 and CDR2 sequences are ENHRY and SYGVKD. CDR3 coding DNA: TGTGCCATCAGTGGGGGGTTGGAGACCCAGTACTTC. Its protein is CAISGGLETQYF.

The rearrangement links TRBV20-1 to TRBJ1-1, with D possibly matching TRBD1 (5 bases). The CDR3 consists of 14 residues. Germline CDR1 is DFQATT and CDR2 is SNEGSKA (reference sequence). V was shortened by 0 bases and J by 7 bases, with 15 bases between the two germline ends. The CDR3 nucleotides read TGCAGTGCTAGAGATTGGGGGGGGGTTGATGAAGCTTTCTTT. Protein product: CSARDWGGVDEAFF.

The sample holds many counts of this clonotype. The V and J genes are TRBV12-3 or TRBV12-4 and TRBJ1-5; 9 bases fit TRBD1. V was pared by 3 bases and J by 6 bases, with 9 bases of the junction left unmatched. The length of the CDR3 is 16 residues. CDR3 region: CASSFSRTGATQPQHF. The DNA for the CDR3 is TGTGCCAGCAGTTTCTCAAGGACAGGGGCGACTCAGCCCCAGCATTTT.

There are a few counts of this clonotype. The chain recombines TRBV5-6 with TRBJ2-7, with a weak D call TRBD2 (5 bases). There are 13 residues in the CDR3. Trimming left V 3 bases short and J 3 bases short, with 10 bases between. The germline V gene has CDR1 SGHDT and CDR2 YYEEEE. This CDR3 reads CASSSVSDYEQYF. The DNA for the CDR3 is TGTGCCAGCAGCTCCGTTAGCGACTACGAGCAGTACTTC. Combining the CDR3 with reference TRBV5-6 and TRBJ2-7 gives the whole variable domain DAGVTQSPTHLIKTRGQQVTLRCSPKSGHDTVSWYQQALGQGPQFIFQYYEEEERQRGNFPDRFSGHQFPNYSSELNVNALLLGDSALYLCASSSVSDYEQYFGPGTRLTVT.

The V call is TRBV4-1, the J call TRBJ1-4, with 8 nucleotides matching TRBD1. CDR1 is MGHRA, CDR2 YSYEKL, per germline. CDR3 length: 15 residues. The junction had 9 bases not matched to a gene; V was cut back by 4 bases and J by 8 bases. The CDR3 sequence: CASSPLGQGEEKLFF. For the CDR3, the DNA is TGCGCCAGCAGCCCCCTAGGACAGGGAGAAGAAAAACTGTTTTTT.

In this sample, this clonotype turned up many times. This chain connects TRBV7-8 to TRBJ2-1; D is unresolved. This CDR3 spans 15 amino acids. Germline V gene lookup returns CDR1 SGHVS and CDR2 FQNEAQ. Trimming pared 5 bases from V and 0 bases from J, leaving 11 bases between. The CDR3 loop is CASSVEVSSYNEQFF. The DNA for the CDR3 is TGTGCCAGCAGCGTAGAAGTCAGCTCCTACAATGAGCAGTTCTTC.

This chain joins TRBV15 and TRBJ1-4, with D unresolved. The CDR3 covers 16 residues. Per the germline V gene, CDR1 is LNHNV and CDR2 is YYDKDF (reference sequence). V gave up 4 bases and J gave up 0 bases, with 12 bases separating them. The chain's CDR3 is CATSIANGATNEKLFF. DNA for the CDR3: TGTGCCACCAGCATAGCCAACGGGGCAACTAATGAAAAACTGTTTTTT.